Sequencing of this TCR beta chain was carried out in a study of T-cell reconstitution after alpha-beta-depleted transplantation in children. There are many counts of this clonotype. This CDR3 comprises 15 residues. Per germline, CDR1 SQVTM and CDR2 ANQGSEA. V was shortened by 7 bases and J by 0 bases, with 16 bases between the two germline ends. As it was prepared, the TCRbeta library received unique molecular identifiers. TCRdb re-called the PCR reads with MiXCR, one entry per CDR3 protein. Here the sample spans some 200,000 distinct CDR3 sequences, 9.7% being singletons. The sample was PBMCs from the stem cell graft donor, taken from the stem cell graft. The chain couples TRBV29-1 to TRBJ2-1; possibly TRBD2 for D (5 bases). This TCR derives from a human donor who donated a stem cell graft to a child with SCID. CDR3 DNA sequence: TGCAGCGCGTACGGTTCGAGGGTCTCCTACAATGAGCAGTTCTTC. Its translation is CSAYGSRVSYNEQFF.